This T cell receptor beta chain was sequenced in a study of control samples from healthy donors and cancer patients. The table came from immunoSEQ multiplex PCR; TCRdb's copy has only in-frame clones and leaves some out. This sample carries 130,000 or so clones, roughly 84% of them seen once, and the ten largest clones take roughly 3.4%. Material: blood. The receptor comes from a man aged 50-59 years in good health.

In DNA, the CDR3 is TGTGCCAGCAGTTACGTCGGTCGGCGGGACACCGGGGAGCTGTTTTTT. The encoded protein is CASSYVGRRDTGELFF. The chain joins TRBV6-5 to TRBJ2-2; D possibly corresponds to TRBD2 (5 bases). CDR1 and CDR2 from the germline V gene are MNHEY and SVGAGI. The CDR3 runs to 16 residues. V lost 2 bases, J lost 3 bases, and 13 bases lay in between.